This T cell receptor beta chain appears in the sequencing data of a study of T cell responses to AZD1222 COVID-19 vaccine. Study-wide points: Two AZD1222 doses significantly raised spike-specific TCR breadth and depth over controls. Clonal diversity may have been underestimated in mostly white British donors.

This clone occurred once. The antigen remains undetermined. This CDR3 is built from 13 residues. V was cut by 0 bases and J by 1 base, with 5 bases left in between. Germline V gene lookup returns CDR1 SGHRS and CDR2 YFSETQ. Profiled with immunoSEQ multiplex PCR; TCRdb holds only in-frame clones, not every one. The table has nearly 95,000 clones, 85% to 90% seen once; the top ten hold roughly 2.7%. The chain uses TRBV5-1 and TRBJ2-7; D remains ambiguous. The TCR was taken from an adult who received the AZD1222 COVID-19 vaccine. The starting material was peripheral blood, obtained 28 days after the second AZD1222 dose. This chain's CDR3 is CASSLARSYEQYF. CDR3 DNA sequence: TGCGCCAGCAGCTTGGCTCGATCCTACGAGCAGTACTTC.